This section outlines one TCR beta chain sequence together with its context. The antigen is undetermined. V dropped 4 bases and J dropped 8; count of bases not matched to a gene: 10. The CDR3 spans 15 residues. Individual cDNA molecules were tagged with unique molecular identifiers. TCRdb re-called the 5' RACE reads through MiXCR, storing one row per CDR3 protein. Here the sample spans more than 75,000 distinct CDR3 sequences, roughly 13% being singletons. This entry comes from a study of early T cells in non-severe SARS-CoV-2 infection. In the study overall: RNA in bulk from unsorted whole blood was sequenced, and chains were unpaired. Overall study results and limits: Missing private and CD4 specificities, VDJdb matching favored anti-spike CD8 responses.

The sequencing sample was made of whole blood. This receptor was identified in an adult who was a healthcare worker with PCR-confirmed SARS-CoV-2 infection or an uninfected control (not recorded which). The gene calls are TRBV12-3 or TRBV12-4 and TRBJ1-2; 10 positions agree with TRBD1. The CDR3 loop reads CASSSSGTGVSGYTF. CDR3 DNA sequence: TGTGCCAGCAGTTCTTCTGGGACAGGGGTCTCGGGCTACACCTTC.